These 6 T cell receptor beta chains originate from one sample sequenced in a study of T cell changes during pregnancy in multiple sclerosis. Only in-frame clones appear in the TCRdb table, and some are missing; sequencing was by immunoSEQ multiplex PCR. The table has about 36,000 clones, 93% seen once. The starting material was CD4+ T cells from peripheral blood mononuclear cells, obtained in the first trimester of pregnancy. The receptor set was obtained from a female donor with multiple sclerosis, enrolled in a pregnancy study.

The J gene is TRBJ2-1, the V gene TRBV2; a possible D gene is TRBD2 (5 bases). The CDR3 is made up of 12 amino acids. Germline lookup yields CDR1 SNHLY and CDR2 FYNNEI. V dropped 4 bases and J dropped 12 bases, with 13 bases sitting between them. CDR3 nucleotides: TGTGCCAGCAGTGCGGAGGTGGCACGGCAGTTCTTC. The encoded protein is CASSAEVARQFF. The full variable domain, completed using reference TRBV2 and TRBJ2-1, is EPEVTQTPSHQVTQMGQEVILRCVPISNHLYFYWYRQILGQKVEFLVSFYNNEISEKSEIFDDQFSVERPDGSNFTLKIRSTKLEDSAMYFCASSAEVARQFFGPGTRLTVL.

The chain is built from TRBV7-9 and TRBJ2-5; 11 bases are a match to TRBD1. The CDR3 is made up of 15 amino acids. The germline V gene encodes CDR1 SEHNR and CDR2 FQNEAQ (reference sequence). V shed 4 bases and J 4 bases; nucleotides not matched to a gene: 5. CDR3 loop: CASSSGQGARETQYF. In nucleotides, the CDR3 is TGTGCCAGCAGCTCCGGACAGGGGGCGAGAGAGACCCAGTACTTC.

V usage is TRBV5-1 and J usage is TRBJ1-4; D possibly corresponds to TRBD1 (6 bases). The CDR3 is 14 residues long. Per the germline V gene, CDR1 is SGHRS and CDR2 is YFSETQ. The germline V and J ends were trimmed by 2 bases and 4 bases, with 9 bases remaining between them. The CDR3 sequence: CASSLGQSNEKLFF. The CDR3 DNA reads as TGCGCCAGCAGCTTAGGACAGAGTAATGAAAAACTGTTTTTT.

This chain joins TRBV7-7 and TRBJ2-5; D is possibly TRBD2 (5 bases). Trimming removed 3 bases at V and 3 bases at J, with 11 bases between. The length of the CDR3 is 14 residues. Looked up from germline, CDR1 is SSHAT and CDR2 is FNYEAQ (reference sequence). The CDR3: CASSFNFGEETQYF. CDR3 in DNA: TGTGCCAGCAGCTTTAATTTCGGGGAAGAGACCCAGTACTTC.

This chain joins TRBV6-6 and TRBJ1-2; 7 bases fit TRBD1. Per the germline V gene, CDR1 is MNHNY and CDR2 is SVGAGI (reference sequence). V trimming: 4 bases; J trimming: 6 bases; junction bases outside the gene matches: 8. The CDR3 length is 14 residues. CDR3 sequence: CASSSTGEFHGYTF. Written as DNA, the CDR3 is TGTGCCAGCAGTTCAACAGGGGAATTTCATGGCTACACCTTC.

V and J are TRBV28 and TRBJ2-4, with D possibly being TRBD1 (5 bases). Between the trimmed V and J ends, which lost 4 bases and 4 bases, there was a span of 20 bases. Germline V CDR1 and CDR2: MDHEN, SYDVKM. This CDR3 is 17 amino acids long. The CDR3 reads CASSSKGAGFGKNIQYF. In DNA form, the CDR3 reads TGTGCCAGCAGTTCCAAAGGGGCTGGCTTCGGAAAAAACATTCAGTACTTC.